The 30 T cell receptor beta chains given below trace back to one sample, sequenced in a study of T-cell reconstitution after alpha-beta-depleted transplantation in children. As it was prepared, the TCRbeta library received unique molecular identifiers. MiXCR, applied by TCRdb to the PCR reads, yields one record per CDR3 protein. The data contain approximately 500,000 distinct CDR3 sequences, 10% to 13% of them singletons. The specimen comprised PBMCs, sampled before TCRalphabeta/CD19-depleted stem cell transplant. These TCRs come from a child aged 2 to 15 with inherited bone marrow failure, due to receive a stem cell transplant.

Ten or more counts support this clonotype. The rearrangement joins TRBV7-9 to TRBJ2-7; 8 bases agree with TRBD1. J gave up 3 bases and V 5 bases, and 6 bases lay outside the gene matches. The germline CDR1 and CDR2 sequences are SEHNR and FQNEAQ (reference sequence). The CDR3 has 14 amino acids. CDR3 region: CASSRAGQGYEQYF. The CDR3 bases are TGTGCCAGCAGCAGAGCAGGACAGGGCTACGAGCAGTACTTC.

The sample holds many counts of this clonotype. The chain uses TRBV27 and TRBJ1-5; D gene uncertain. The V end lost 1 base, the J end lost 3 bases, and 4 bases lay between the germline ends. CDR1 and CDR2 from the germline V gene are MNHEY and SMNVEV (reference sequence). The CDR3 sequence is 13 residues long. CDR3 region: CASSLWANQPQHF. In DNA form, the CDR3 reads TGTGCCAGCAGTTTATGGGCCAATCAGCCCCAGCATTTT.

This clonotype has at least ten counts. The chain employs TRBV29-1 and TRBJ2-1, with D perhaps given as TRBD1 or TRBD2 (5 bases each). Trimming removed 7 bases from V and 7 bases from J, with 11 bases in between. The CDR3 loop spans 11 amino acids. Per germline, CDR1 SQVTM and CDR2 ANQGSEA. The CDR3 loop reads CSALEGNEQFF. The CDR3 nucleotides are TGCAGCGCCCTCGAGGGGAATGAGCAGTTCTTC.

On this clonotype itself: This sequence may be a read error, since a much larger clone differs from it by one base. The chain is built from TRBV6-2 or TRBV6-3 and TRBJ2-3; 9 bases line up with TRBD2. J gave up 2 bases and V 0 bases, and 3 bases lay outside the gene matches. The CDR3 has 16 amino acids. Germline V gene lookup returns CDR1 MNHEY and CDR2 SVGEGT. The DNA of the CDR3 is TGTGCCAGCAGTTACTCTAGCGGGAGAGCCACAGATACGCAGTATTTT. It encodes CASSYSSGRATDTQYF.

This clonotype was observed many times. This chain connects TRBV7-8 to TRBJ2-7; 13 bases map to TRBD2. After removal of 4 bases from V and 5 bases from J, the junction contained 5 bases not matched to a gene. Germline-derived CDR1 and CDR2 are SGHVS and FQNEAQ. The CDR3 has 15 amino acids. CDR3 nucleotide sequence: TGTGCCAGCAGCTCATGGACTAGCGGGAGAGACGAGCAGTACTTC. Its protein is CASSSWTSGRDEQYF.

This clonotype appeared many times. The chain has TRBV15 and TRBJ2-7; tentatively, D is TRBD2 (5 bases). CDR1 and CDR2 from the germline V gene are LNHNV and YYDKDF (reference sequence). Trimming left V 8 bases short and J 2 bases short, with 13 bases between. The CDR3 is 13 amino acids. The CDR3 region has the DNA TGTGCCACCCGGGGTAACCCGCCCTACGAGCAGTACTTC. It translates to CATRGNPPYEQYF.

This clonotype was observed at least ten times. The chain is built from TRBV2 and TRBJ2-7, with D possibly called TRBD1 or TRBD2 (5 bases each). This CDR3 is built from 12 residues. V dropped 6 bases and J dropped 1 base, with 7 bases sitting between them. The germline CDR1 and CDR2 sequences are SNHLY and FYNNEI. The CDR3 reads CASRRGSYEQYF. The DNA of the CDR3 is TGTGCCAGCAGGAGGGGATCCTACGAGCAGTACTTC.

This clonotype has ten or more counts. V and J are TRBV7-6 and TRBJ2-2; D is possibly TRBD1 or TRBD2 (5 bases each). V lost 5 bases, J lost 6 bases, and 22 bases lay in between. CDR1 is SGHVS, CDR2 FNYEAQ, per germline. This CDR3 has 17 residues. This chain's CDR3 is CASSLLSGDSWAGELFF. CDR3 nucleotides: TGTGCCAGCAGCCTCCTAAGCGGCGACAGTTGGGCCGGGGAGCTGTTTTTT.

This clonotype was detected ten times or more. The chain joins TRBV5-5 to TRBJ2-7, with 7 nucleotides matching TRBD1. Germline V lookup: CDR1 SGHKS, CDR2 YYEKEE (reference sequence). The ends lost 4 bases at V and 7 bases at J; junction bases unmatched: 17. The CDR3 has 16 residues. In DNA, the CDR3 is TGTGCCAGCAGCCCCGGCCCACGACAGGGTTCCGGGGAGCAGTACTTC. Its protein product is CASSPGPRQGSGEQYF.

The rearrangement links TRBV27 to TRBJ2-3, with D perhaps TRBD2 (6 bases). The CDR3 totals 15 residues. CDR1 and CDR2 from the germline V gene are MNHEY and SMNVEV (reference sequence). The V end lost 3 bases, the J end lost 2 bases, and 12 bases lay between the germline ends. This CDR3 reads CASSFRGIDTDTQYF. CDR3 coding DNA: TGTGCCAGCAGTTTTCGCGGGATAGACACAGATACGCAGTATTTT.

This clonotype was recorded at least ten times. V is TRBV25-1 and J is TRBJ1-1, with TRBD1 matching over 8 bases. J was trimmed by 3 bases and V by 2 bases; bases with no gene match: 5. The CDR3 runs to 15 residues. Germline CDR1 and CDR2: MGHDK and SYGVNS. CDR3 in amino acids: CASSENTGGYTEAFF. As DNA, the CDR3 is TGTGCCAGCAGTGAAAACACAGGGGGGTACACTGAAGCTTTCTTT. The variable domain in full, with the rest retrieved from reference TRBV25-1 and TRBJ1-1, is EADIYQTPRYLVIGTGKKITLECSQTMGHDKMYWYQQDPGMELHLIHYSYGVNSTEKGDLSSESTVSRIRTEHFPLTLESARPSHTSQYLCASSENTGGYTEAFFGQGTRLTVV.

This clonotype was observed at least ten times. The J gene is TRBJ2-3, the V gene TRBV20-1; no definite D call. With 0 bases removed from V and 6 bases from J, the gap between germline ends came to 10 bases. The length of the CDR3 is 13 residues. Germline V gene lookup returns CDR1 DFQATT and CDR2 SNEGSKA (reference sequence). The DNA for the CDR3 is TGCAGTGCTAGAGATGAGGTTACGGATACGCAGTATTTT. Translating it yields CSARDEVTDTQYF.

This clonotype was detected only a few times. This chain joins TRBV12-3 or TRBV12-4 and TRBJ2-2; unclear D gene. V was pared by 7 bases and J by 7 bases, with 10 bases between. The CDR3 sequence is 12 residues long. CDR3 bases: TGTGCCAGCACCCCTGGGGTCGGGGAGCTGTTTTTT. Protein product: CASTPGVGELFF.

This chain links TRBV7-9 with TRBJ2-5, with 9 nucleotides matching TRBD2. Germline V gives CDR1 SEHNR, CDR2 FQNEAQ (reference sequence). Unmatched junction bases numbered 5, after V lost 5 bases and J lost 1 base. CDR3 length equals 15 residues. This chain's CDR3 is CASSRSGSIQETQYF. The CDR3 DNA follows: TGTGCCAGCAGCCGTAGCGGGAGTATCCAAGAGACCCAGTACTTC.

V gene TRBV10-2 combines with J gene TRBJ2-7; 10 nucleotides line up with TRBD1. V was clipped by 6 bases and J by 6 bases; unmatched bases: 5. This CDR3 region has 13 residues. Germline CDR1 reads WSHSY; CDR2 reads SAAADI. CDR3 amino acids: CASRDRGASEQYF. The DNA for the CDR3 is TGCGCCAGCAGGGACAGGGGGGCCAGCGAGCAGTACTTC.

This clonotype was detected only a few times. CDR3 protein: CASSLNPAGNTIYF. CDR3 DNA: TGTGCCAGCAGTTTGAACCCCGCCGGAAACACCATATATTTT. The chain joins TRBV12-3 or TRBV12-4 to TRBJ1-3; D remains unclear. The CDR3 spans 14 residues. V shed 3 bases and J shed 4 bases, with 10 bases lying between them.

This clonotype was counted many times. This chain joins TRBV28 and TRBJ1-3, with a weak D call TRBD1 (5 bases). V was clipped by 5 bases and J by 2 bases, with 13 bases between them. Germline loops: CDR1 MDHEN, CDR2 SYDVKM. This CDR3 is built from 15 residues. The CDR3 nucleotides read TGTGCCAGCAGTATAACAGGTGTAGCTGGAAACACCATATATTTT. Translated: CASSITGVAGNTIYF.

This clonotype was counted only a few times. The chain recombines TRBV19 with TRBJ1-5; D call uncertain. Germline V gene data show CDR1 as LNHDA and CDR2 as SQIVND (reference sequence). V lost 1 base and J lost 6, with 4 bases in between. The CDR3 contains 12 residues. CDR3 sequence: CASSIARQPQHF. Here the CDR3 DNA reads TGTGCCAGTAGTATAGCGCGTCAGCCCCAGCATTTT.

In its sample, this clonotype was seen many times. V and J are TRBV6-6 and TRBJ2-1, with D unresolved. V was shortened by 2 bases and J by 5 bases, with 7 bases between the two germline ends. In germline, CDR1 is MNHNY, CDR2 SVGAGI (reference sequence). This CDR3 is built from 13 residues. CDR3 residues: CASSYGKHNEQFF. The DNA for the CDR3 is TGTGCCAGCAGTTACGGAAAGCACAATGAGCAGTTCTTC.

The sample holds a few counts of this clonotype. The gene calls are TRBV19 and TRBJ1-1, with 7 bases aligning to TRBD1. J gave up 4 bases and V 7 bases, and 3 bases lay outside the gene matches. The germline V gene encodes CDR1 LNHDA and CDR2 SQIVND (reference sequence). CDR3 length: 12 amino acids. The CDR3 coding sequence is TGTGCCAGTAAACACAGGGGCACTGAAGCTTTCTTT. Translated, it gives CASKHRGTEAFF. Complete variable domain (other parts from reference TRBV19 and TRBJ1-1): DGGITQSPKYLFRKEGQNVTLSCEQNLNHDAMYWYRQDPGQGLRLIYYSQIVNDFQKGDIAEGYSVSREKKESFPLTVTSAQKNPTAFYLCASKHRGTEAFFGQGTRLTVV.

The table lists this clonotype with many counts. The chain is built from TRBV19 and TRBJ2-4; D unresolved. V gave up 0 bases and J gave up 0 bases, with 6 bases separating them. CDR1 is LNHDA, CDR2 SQIVND, per germline (reference sequence). The CDR3 runs 15 residues. CDR3 residues: CASSIDLLAKNIQYF. CDR3 DNA sequence: TGTGCCAGTAGTATAGACCTCTTAGCCAAAAACATTCAGTACTTC.

V and J are TRBV9 and TRBJ2-2, with D perhaps matching TRBD2 (6 bases). The germline CDR1 and CDR2 sequences are SGDLS and YYNGEE. V was cut by 4 bases and J by 13 bases, with 29 bases left in between. The CDR3 is 17 amino acids. The CDR3 reads CASSIHAGHPNFGRLFF. The CDR3 DNA is TGTGCCAGCAGCATACACGCGGGGCACCCCAATTTCGGGAGGCTGTTTTTT.

In its sample, this clonotype was seen many times. The chain uses TRBV20-1 and TRBJ2-1, with TRBD2 matching over 10 bases. The V gene's germline CDR1 is DFQATT and CDR2 SNEGSKA (reference sequence). Trimming at V came to 1 base and at J to 9 bases, leaving 6 bases not matched to a gene. The CDR3 consists of 14 residues. In DNA, the CDR3 is TGCAGTGCTAGAGGGCTAGCGGGAGCGAGTGAGCAGTTCTTC. This codes for CSARGLAGASEQFF.

As concerns this clonotype: A much larger clone sits a single nucleotide away, making a read error possible. CDR3 DNA: TGCGCCGGCAGCTTGGAAGGGGACAACACCATATATTTT. It codes for CAGSLEGDNTIYF. The chain joins TRBV5-1 to TRBJ1-3, with D maybe TRBD1 (5 bases). CDR3 size: 13 residues. CDR1 and CDR2 (germline): SGHRS, YFSETQ.

This clonotype has ten or more counts. V gene TRBV6-1 combines with J gene TRBJ2-2; 8 bases agree with TRBD2. Trimming removed 7 bases from V and 0 bases from J; junction bases left unmatched: 7. This CDR3 region has 16 residues. From germline, CDR1 is MNHNS and CDR2 SASEGT. The CDR3 is CASTRLAGSNTGELFF. CDR3 nucleotide sequence: TGTGCCAGCACCCGGTTAGCGGGGTCGAACACCGGGGAGCTGTTTTTT.

The sample holds many counts of this clonotype. J is TRBJ2-3 and V is TRBV9; 7 positions agree with TRBD2. This CDR3 has 15 amino acids. Trimming cost V 1 base and J 3 bases; bases outside gene matches: 5. CDR1 is SGDLS, CDR2 YYNGEE, per germline. Written as DNA, the CDR3 is TGTGCCAGCAGCGTAAGGGAGGGGAGGACAGATACGCAGTATTTT. Translating gives CASSVREGRTDTQYF.

There are many counts of this clonotype. V and J are TRBV10-3 and TRBJ2-7; D gene uncertain. V was trimmed by 4 bases and J by 0 bases, leaving 7 bases between them. Looked up from germline, CDR1 is ENHRY and CDR2 is SYGVKD. The CDR3 runs to 13 residues. This chain's CDR3 is CAISGVLSYEQYF. The CDR3 DNA reads TGTGCCATCAGTGGGGTCCTCTCCTACGAGCAGTACTTC.

This clonotype was detected ten times or more. The chain combines TRBV6-5 with TRBJ1-2; the D is unclear. From germline, CDR1 is MNHEY and CDR2 SVGAGI. This CDR3 is 12 amino acids long. V lost 5 bases, J lost 8 bases, and 12 bases lay in between. The CDR3 DNA reads as TGTGCCAGCAGTGTGGGTTCAAGCGGCTACACCTTC. Amino acid sequence: CASSVGSSGYTF.

This clonotype was recorded at least ten times. The chain has TRBV10-3 and TRBJ2-5; no clear D. Germline CDR1 and CDR2: ENHRY and SYGVKD. Trimming stripped 8 bases from V and 2 bases from J, with 12 bases between. The CDR3 has 13 amino acids. The CDR3 loop reads CAIRADGQETQYF. The CDR3 region has the DNA TGTGCCATCCGGGCGGACGGGCAAGAGACCCAGTACTTC.

This clonotype was seen at least ten times. The rearrangement joins TRBV20-1 to TRBJ2-7; the match to TRBD2 covers 8 bases. The CDR3 contains 14 residues. The germline CDR1 and CDR2 sequences are DFQATT and SNEGSKA (reference sequence). J lost 2 bases, V lost 3 bases, and 6 bases had no gene match. CDR3 sequence: CSARNPSGPYEQYF. The CDR3, as DNA: TGCAGTGCTAGGAATCCTAGCGGGCCCTACGAGCAGTACTTC.